Given below is one T cell receptor (beta chain) in context. This clone has only one observation. No cognate antigen has been identified for it. Qualities for individual bases were not recorded, and no much larger clone is one base off. The sample belongs to a study of blood T cell repertoires in COVID-19 (dated by TCRdb to between 2020 and 2021). About the study as a whole: The collaborator samples originated in the United States, Italy and Spain and spanned the acute and convalescent phases of COVID-19. The material from the prospective study consisted of cDNA or gDNA derived from T cells, B-cell-depleted T cells, or PBMCs. Deeply sampled blood TCRbeta repertoires from subjects exposed to, actively infected with, or recovered from COVID-19 were included in the dataset. The repertoires were made available in a free public database intended to serve as a resource for research on the immune response to SARS-CoV-2. The samples were drawn from the first 160 participants of the ongoing ImmuneRACE study and from 1,254 subjects provided by 6 global collaborators. The sample metadata nearly always contained a de-identified subject ID, COVID-19 status, age in years and sex. Where available, HLA class I and class II types were obtained from metadata supplied by the sample provider rather than from assay-based typing.

General study outcomes and caveats: The amount of clinical and demographic metadata varied by source and participant and was provided uncurated.

TCRbeta CDR3 regions were amplified from genomic DNA by means of the immunoSEQ Assay, a bias-controlled multiplex PCR. Turning to the authors' computational methods: The number of nucleated cells in each sample was estimated by amplification of reference gene primers within the assay. To quantify the absolute abundance of each unique TCRbeta CDR3 rearrangement, sequence reads were collapsed and filtered. For each sample, productive Simpson clonality was calculated by taking the square root of Simpson's diversity index across productive rearrangements. TCRdb mirrors the immuneACCESS table, restricted to in-frame sequences. Some clones are absent from its copies; in checked studies, under half trace to an unresolved V gene, and the reason for the others is unknown. For V, J and clone size, that table is used; D and trimming come from the DNA. Present in this sample are about 270,000 clones, about 91% of which were seen just once. The top ten clones comprise about 3% of the sample.

Germline trimming amounts to 5 bases on V and 4 bases on J, with 10 as the count of junction bases outside the gene matches. The CDR3 has 18 amino acids, counting the end cysteine and phenylalanine. The kept DNA is CDR3 alone, 54 bases in frame from the first base. CDR1 SGHTA and CDR2 FQGNSA are derived from the germline V gene. Participants in the prospective study were enrolled through a virtual design, were aged about 18 to 90 years, and lived in fewer than 30 United States geographic areas. Cohort assignment in the prospective study relied on participant-reported clinical history from a screening survey and a study questionnaire. A participant counted as exposed if, within 2 weeks of entering the study, that participant had been in contact with someone who had a PCR-confirmed or clinician-diagnosed COVID-19 case. In the prospective study, whole blood, serum and a nasopharyngeal or oropharyngeal swab were collected from each participant by mobile phlebotomists. Over a 2-month period, participants in the prospective study had the option of providing additional blood draws and questionnaires. Before DNA extraction, prospective study blood samples were shipped either frozen or at room temperature.

The chain couples TRBV7-2 to TRBJ2-2; TRBD2 lines up with 13 middle nucleotides. The receptor was derived from a man aged 35-49 years who had been exposed to COVID-19. The sequenced sample was PBMCs or T cells enriched from blood (not recorded which). The CDR3 protein sequence reads: CASSPFGTSGTTTGELFF. The nucleotide sequence is TGTGCCAGCAGCCCTTTCGGGACTAGCGGGACAACCACCGGGGAGCTGTTTTTT.